The present entry profiles one TCR beta chain with its context. This sample was included in a study of immune evolution from preneoplasia to lung adenocarcinoma. The CDR3 runs 14 residues. V was clipped by 0 bases and J by 14 bases, with 19 bases between them. Germline V gene data show CDR1 as GTSNPN and CDR2 as SVGIG (reference sequence). The protocol was immunoSEQ multiplex PCR, while the TCRdb copy is restricted to in-frame clones and leaves out a portion. The sample carries more than 12,000 clones, about four fifths recorded once. The clonotype originates from a person aged 55-80 years with lung adenocarcinoma. The sequencing input was FFPE minimally invasive lung adenocarcinoma tissue. V and J are TRBV30 and TRBJ1-4, with D unresolved. CDR3 region: CAWSVRAGLTRLFF. Here the CDR3 DNA reads TGTGCCTGGAGTGTACGAGCTGGACTTACTCGGCTGTTTTTT. Full variable domain (missing parts from reference TRBV30 and TRBJ1-4): SQTIHQWPATLVQPVGSPLSLECTVEGTSNPNLYWYRQAAGRGLQLLFYSVGIGQISSEVPQNLSASRPQDRQFILSSKKLLLSDSGFYLCAWSVRAGLTRLFFGSGTQLSVL.